This TCR beta chain is from a study of neurological immune-mediated disorders. Study-wide results and caveats: The greatest degree of TCR clonal expansion was observed in HTLV-1-associated myelopathy, with the lowest in multiple sclerosis, below that of healthy controls.

Unsorted libraries were derived from 2 million PBMCs stored at -80 C. This clonotype was seen at least ten times. The antigen is undetermined. With 10-nucleotide random UMIs included, cDNA was synthesized by 5'RACE. TCRdb reprocessed the 5' RACE reads with MiXCR, giving one entry per CDR3 protein. The sample holds over 15,000 distinct CDR3 sequences, around 15% seen once. There are 15 residues in the CDR3. After removal of 6 bases from V and 4 bases from J, the junction contained 7 bases not matched to a gene. Germline assignment: CDR1 SGHDN and CDR2 FVKESK. The TCR comes from a man aged 55 to 70 with HTLV-1-associated myelopathy (HAM/TSP). V and J are TRBV14 and TRBJ1-3; 9 bases map to TRBD1. Sequenced: PBMCs. CDR3 protein: CASSPGTGFGNTIYF. CDR3 in DNA: TGTGCCAGCAGTCCCGGGACAGGGTTCGGAAACACCATATATTTT. Filled out from reference TRBV14 and TRBJ1-3, the complete variable domain reads EAGVTQFPSHSVIEKGQTVTLRCDPISGHDNLYWYRRVMGKEIKFLLHFVKESKQDESGMPNNRFLAERTGGTYSTLKVQPAELEDSGVYFCASSPGTGFGNTIYFGEGSWLTVV.